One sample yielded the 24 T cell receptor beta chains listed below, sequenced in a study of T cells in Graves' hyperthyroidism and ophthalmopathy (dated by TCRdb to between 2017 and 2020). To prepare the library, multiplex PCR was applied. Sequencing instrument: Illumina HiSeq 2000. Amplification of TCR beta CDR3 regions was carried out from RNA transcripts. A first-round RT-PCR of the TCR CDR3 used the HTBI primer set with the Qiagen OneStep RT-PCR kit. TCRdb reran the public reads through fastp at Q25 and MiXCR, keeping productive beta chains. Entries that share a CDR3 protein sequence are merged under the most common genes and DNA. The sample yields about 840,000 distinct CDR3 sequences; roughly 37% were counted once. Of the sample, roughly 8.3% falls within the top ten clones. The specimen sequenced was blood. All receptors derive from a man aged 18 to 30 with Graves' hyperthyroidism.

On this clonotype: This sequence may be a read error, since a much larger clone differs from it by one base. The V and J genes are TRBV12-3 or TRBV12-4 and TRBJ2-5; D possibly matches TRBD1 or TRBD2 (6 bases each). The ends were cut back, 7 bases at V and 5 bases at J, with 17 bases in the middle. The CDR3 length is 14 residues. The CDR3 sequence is CASNPNGGLETQYF. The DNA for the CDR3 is TGTGCCAGCAATCCCAACGGGGGCCTGGAGACCCAGTACTTC.

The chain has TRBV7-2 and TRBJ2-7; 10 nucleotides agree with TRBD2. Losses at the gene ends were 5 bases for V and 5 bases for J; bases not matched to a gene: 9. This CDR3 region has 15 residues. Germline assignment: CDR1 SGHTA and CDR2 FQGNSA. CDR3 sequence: CASSTPSGSSNEQYF. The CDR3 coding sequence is TGTGCCAGCAGCACCCCTAGCGGGAGTTCGAACGAGCAGTACTTC.

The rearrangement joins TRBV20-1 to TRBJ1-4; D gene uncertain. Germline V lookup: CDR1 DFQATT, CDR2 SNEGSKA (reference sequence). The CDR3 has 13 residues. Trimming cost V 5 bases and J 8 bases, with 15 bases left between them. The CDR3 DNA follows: TGCAGTGCTCACAGCGCCCCGCTCGAAAAACTGTTTTTT. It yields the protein CSAHSAPLEKLFF.

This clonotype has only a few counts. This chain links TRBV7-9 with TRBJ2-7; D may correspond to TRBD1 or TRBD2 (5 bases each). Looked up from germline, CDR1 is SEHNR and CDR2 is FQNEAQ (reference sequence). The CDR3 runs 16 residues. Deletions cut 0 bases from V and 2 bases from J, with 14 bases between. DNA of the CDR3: TGTGCCAGCAGCTTAGCCGGGACGAAGCCTCCCTACGAGCAGTACTTC. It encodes CASSLAGTKPPYEQYF.

Here the CDR3 reads CASSQMGTGELFF. As DNA, the CDR3 is TGTGCCAGCAGCCAGATGGGGACCGGGGAGCTGTTTTTT. The chain combines TRBV14 with TRBJ2-2, with D uncertain. The CDR3 is 13 residues long. Per the germline V gene, CDR1 is SGHDN and CDR2 is FVKESK. V shed 3 bases and J shed 5 bases, with 7 bases lying between them. The full variable domain, its missing parts supplied by reference TRBV14 and TRBJ2-2, is EAGVTQFPSHSVIEKGQTVTLRCDPISGHDNLYWYRRVMGKEIKFLLHFVKESKQDESGMPNNRFLAERTGGTYSTLKVQPAELEDSGVYFCASSQMGTGELFFGEGSRLTVL.

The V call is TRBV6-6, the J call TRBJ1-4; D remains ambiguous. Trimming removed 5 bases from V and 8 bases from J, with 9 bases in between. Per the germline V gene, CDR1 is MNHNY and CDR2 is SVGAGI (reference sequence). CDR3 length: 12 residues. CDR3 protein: CASSRHNEKLFF. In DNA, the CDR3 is TGTGCCAGCAGTCGACATAACGAAAAACTGTTTTTT.

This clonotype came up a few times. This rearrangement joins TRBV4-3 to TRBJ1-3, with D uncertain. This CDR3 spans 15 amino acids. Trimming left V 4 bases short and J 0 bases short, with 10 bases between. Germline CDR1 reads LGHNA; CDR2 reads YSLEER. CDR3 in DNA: TGCGCCAGCAGCCCCGTTCCTAGCTCTGGAAACACCATATATTTT. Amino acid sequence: CASSPVPSSGNTIYF.

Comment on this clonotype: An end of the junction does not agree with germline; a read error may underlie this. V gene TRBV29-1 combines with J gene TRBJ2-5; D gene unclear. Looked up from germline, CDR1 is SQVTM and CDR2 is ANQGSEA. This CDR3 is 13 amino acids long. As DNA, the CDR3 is TGCAGCGTTGGCCCGAGATTTCAAGAGAACCAGTACTTC. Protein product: CSVGPRFQENQYF.

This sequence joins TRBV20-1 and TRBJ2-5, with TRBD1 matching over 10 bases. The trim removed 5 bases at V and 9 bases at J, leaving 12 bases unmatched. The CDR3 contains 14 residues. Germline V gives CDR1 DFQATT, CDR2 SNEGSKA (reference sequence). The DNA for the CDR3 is TGCAGTGCTCGCGGCGGGACAGGGGATCAGCCCCAGTACTTC. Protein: CSARGGTGDQPQYF.

This CDR3 reads CASELADQETQYF. In DNA form, the CDR3 reads TGTGCTAGCGAACTAGCGGACCAAGAGACCCAGTACTTC. The chain carries TRBV25-1 and TRBJ2-5; 8 nucleotides line up with TRBD2. This CDR3 region has 13 residues. CDR1 is MGHDK and CDR2 is SYGVNS in the germline V gene.

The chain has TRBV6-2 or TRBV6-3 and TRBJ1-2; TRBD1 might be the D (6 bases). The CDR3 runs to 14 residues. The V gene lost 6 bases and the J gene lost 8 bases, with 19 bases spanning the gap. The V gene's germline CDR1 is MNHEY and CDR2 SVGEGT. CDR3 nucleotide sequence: TGTGCCAGCAGCCCCCACCCCGGGGGGCAAGGCTACACCTTC. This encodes CASSPHPGGQGYTF.

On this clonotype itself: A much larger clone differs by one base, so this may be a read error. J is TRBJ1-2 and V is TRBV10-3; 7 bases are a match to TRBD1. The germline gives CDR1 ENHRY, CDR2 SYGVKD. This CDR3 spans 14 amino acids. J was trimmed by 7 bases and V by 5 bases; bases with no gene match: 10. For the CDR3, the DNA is TGTGCCATCAGTAACTCTGGACAGGTTCCTGGCTACACCTTC. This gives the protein CAISNSGQVPGYTF.

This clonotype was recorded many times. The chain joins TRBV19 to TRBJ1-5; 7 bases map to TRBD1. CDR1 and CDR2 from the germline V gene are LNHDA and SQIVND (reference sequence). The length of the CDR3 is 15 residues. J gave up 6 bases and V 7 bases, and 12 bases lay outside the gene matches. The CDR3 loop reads CASTLGQSPTQPQHF. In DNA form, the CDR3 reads TGTGCCAGTACCCTGGGACAGTCACCCACTCAGCCCCAGCATTTT.

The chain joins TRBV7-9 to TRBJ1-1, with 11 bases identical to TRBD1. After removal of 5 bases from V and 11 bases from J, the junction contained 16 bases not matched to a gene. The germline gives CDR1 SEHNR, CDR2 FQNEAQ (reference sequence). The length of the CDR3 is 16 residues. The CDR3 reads CASSTKVGQGAGWAFF. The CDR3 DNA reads TGTGCCAGCAGCACTAAAGTAGGACAGGGGGCTGGTTGGGCTTTCTTT.

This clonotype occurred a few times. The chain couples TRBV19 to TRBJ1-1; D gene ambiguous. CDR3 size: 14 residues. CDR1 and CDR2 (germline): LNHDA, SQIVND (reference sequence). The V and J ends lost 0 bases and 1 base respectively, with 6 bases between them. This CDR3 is CASSIDFENTEAFF. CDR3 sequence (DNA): TGTGCCAGTAGTATAGACTTCGAGAACACTGAAGCTTTCTTT.

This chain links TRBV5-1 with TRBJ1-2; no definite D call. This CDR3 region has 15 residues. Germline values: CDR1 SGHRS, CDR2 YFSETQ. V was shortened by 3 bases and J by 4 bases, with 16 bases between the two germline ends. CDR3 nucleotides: TGCGCCAGCAGCTCCGGACCGTCGGGAGCCTATGGCTACACCTTC. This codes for CASSSGPSGAYGYTF.

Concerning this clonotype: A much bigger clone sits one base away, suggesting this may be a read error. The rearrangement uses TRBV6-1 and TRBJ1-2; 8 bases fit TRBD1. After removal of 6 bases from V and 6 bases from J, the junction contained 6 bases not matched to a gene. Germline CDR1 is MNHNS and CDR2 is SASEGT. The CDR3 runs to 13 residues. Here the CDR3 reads CASRTGAAHGYTF. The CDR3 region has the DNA TGTGCCAGCAGGACAGGGGCGGCCCATGGCTACACCTTC.

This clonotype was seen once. CDR3 bases: TGTGCCACCAGCAGAGGGACTAGCGGGCAGTACTTC. Protein product: CATSRGTSGQYF. V usage is TRBV15 and J usage is TRBJ2-7, with 10 bases matching TRBD2. With 1 base clipped from V and 9 bases from J, the junction kept 0 bases outside the gene matches. The CDR3 totals 12 residues. Germline loops: CDR1 LNHNV, CDR2 YYDKDF (reference sequence).

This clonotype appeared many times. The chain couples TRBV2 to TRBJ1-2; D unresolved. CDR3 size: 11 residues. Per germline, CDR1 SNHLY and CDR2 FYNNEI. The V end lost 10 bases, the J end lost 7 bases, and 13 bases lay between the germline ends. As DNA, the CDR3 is TGTGCCACAAAGGCCACTGGTGGCTACACCTTC. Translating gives CATKATGGYTF.

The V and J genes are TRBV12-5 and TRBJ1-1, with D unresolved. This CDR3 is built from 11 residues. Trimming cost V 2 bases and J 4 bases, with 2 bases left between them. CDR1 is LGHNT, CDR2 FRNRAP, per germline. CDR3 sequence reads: CASGLLTEAFF. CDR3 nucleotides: TGTGCTAGTGGTTTGCTCACTGAAGCTTTCTTT.

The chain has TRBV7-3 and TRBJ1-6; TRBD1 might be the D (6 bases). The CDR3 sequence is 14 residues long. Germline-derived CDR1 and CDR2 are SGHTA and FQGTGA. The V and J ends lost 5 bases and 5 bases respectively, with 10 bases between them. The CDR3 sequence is CASSTRDNNSPLHF. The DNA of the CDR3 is TGTGCCAGCAGCACCCGGGACAATAATTCACCCCTCCACTTT.

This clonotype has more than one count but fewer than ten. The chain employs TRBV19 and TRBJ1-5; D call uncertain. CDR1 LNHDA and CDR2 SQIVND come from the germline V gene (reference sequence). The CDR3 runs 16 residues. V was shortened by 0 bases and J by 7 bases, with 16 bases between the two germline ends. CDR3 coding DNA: TGTGCCAGTAGTATAGATTCGGCGGGGATTCACCAGCCCCAGCATTTT. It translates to CASSIDSAGIHQPQHF.

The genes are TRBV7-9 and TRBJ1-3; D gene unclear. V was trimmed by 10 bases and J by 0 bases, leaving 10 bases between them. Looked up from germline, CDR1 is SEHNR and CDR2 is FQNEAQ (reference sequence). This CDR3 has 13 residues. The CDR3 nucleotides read TGTGCCACCCTGCCTGGCTCTGGAAACACCATATATTTT. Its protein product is CATLPGSGNTIYF.

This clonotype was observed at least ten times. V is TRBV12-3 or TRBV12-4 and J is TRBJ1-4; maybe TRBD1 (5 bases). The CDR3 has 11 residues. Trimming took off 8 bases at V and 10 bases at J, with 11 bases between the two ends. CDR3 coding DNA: TGTGCCAGCCAAGGGGCAGGAAAACTGTTTTTT. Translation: CASQGAGKLFF.